Presented here are 3 T cell receptor beta chains from one specimen sequenced in a study of regulatory dendritic cells for organ transplantation (dated by TCRdb to the late 2010s). The antigens of these receptors remain unknown. Sorted T cell subsets were CFSE-labeled and co-cultured for 4 to 5 days with allogeneic regulatory or mature dendritic cells at a 1:10 DC:T ratio. The receptor library was made with the immunoSEQ multiplex PCR assay. TCRdb mirrors the immuneACCESS table, restricted to in-frame sequences. Some clones are absent from its copies; in checked studies, under half trace to an unresolved V gene, and the reason for the others is unknown. The sample contains approximately 10,000 clones, roughly 89% of them found a single time. The ten top clones hold approximately 0.45% of the sample. Sequences were obtained from naive CD8+ T cells from blood cultured with dendritic cells. The cell subset or site label here, explained by the study, means: CD45RA+ naive T cells. All receptors come from a human donor in good health.

This clone showed up just a few times. CDR3 amino acids: CASSLYREVNEQFF. In DNA form, the CDR3 reads TGTGCCAGCAGTTTATATCGGGAGGTGAATGAGCAGTTCTTC. The rearrangement uses TRBV28 and TRBJ2-1; 7 nucleotides align to TRBD2. Germline V gene sequence: CDR1 MDHEN, CDR2 SYDVKM. J lost 7 bases, V lost 1 base, and 4 bases had no gene match. This CDR3 spans 14 amino acids.

This CDR3 is CASRSSVGAPNEKLFF. The CDR3 DNA follows: TGTGCCAGCAGAAGCTCCGTGGGGGCCCCTAATGAAAAACTGTTTTTT. The V call is TRBV2, the J call TRBJ1-4, with TRBD1 as a possible D gene (6 bases). The CDR3 extends over 16 amino acids. V lost 6 bases and J lost 3, with 17 bases in between. Germline V gives CDR1 SNHLY, CDR2 FYNNEI. The complete variable domain, with remaining parts taken from reference TRBV2 and TRBJ1-4, reads EPEVTQTPSHQVTQMGQEVILRCVPISNHLYFYWYRQILGQKVEFLVSFYNNEISEKSEIFDDQFSVERPDGSNFTLKIRSTKLEDSAMYFCASRSSVGAPNEKLFFGSGTQLSVL.

The chain carries TRBV9 and TRBJ2-3; possible D gene TRBD1, 5 bases. Trimming cost V 3 bases and J 6 bases, with 17 bases left between them. Germline assignment: CDR1 SGDLS and CDR2 YYNGEE. This CDR3 has 15 amino acids. The CDR3 spells CASSEGVGASDTQYF. In nucleotides, the CDR3 is TGTGCCAGCAGCGAAGGGGTAGGGGCATCCGATACGCAGTATTTT.